The rows below give T cell receptor beta chains drawn from one sample of a study of chemoradiotherapy in HPV16-positive cancers. This table comes from immunoSEQ multiplex PCR, and its TCRdb copy is limited to in-frame clones, with some not included. Here the sample spans roughly 16,000 clones, just under 80% being singletons. Sample acquisition took place from a patient who underwent chemoradiotherapy. Receptors were obtained from a human donor with HPV-associated anogenital cancer. Both conserved end residues are part of each CDR3. The D gene is left open where the match is weak. A row's size may be missing; if present it is once, few, many or a size class.

>once|TRBV5-1|NA|TRBJ1-5
CASSSTVNQPQHF
TGCGCCAGCAGCAGTACAGTTAATCAGCCCCAGCATTTT
>NA|TRBV7-9|NA|TRBJ2-2
CASSVQGEIDNTGELFF
TGTGCCAGCAGCGTCCAGGGAGAAATCGATAACACCGGGGAGCTGTTTTTT
>NA|TRBV13|NA|TRBJ2-1
CASSSPLRGYNEQFF
TGTGCCAGCAGCTCACCCTTGAGAGGCTACAATGAGCAGTTCTTC
>NA|TRBV9|TRBD1|TRBJ2-1
CASSAQGASGNEQFF
TGTGCCAGCAGCGCACAGGGGGCCTCCGGCAATGAGCAGTTCTTC
>NA|TRBV5-4|TRBD2|TRBJ2-3
CASSLSGVRDTQYF
TGTGCCAGCAGCCTTAGCGGGGTTAGAGATACGCAGTATTTT
>once|TRBV19|NA|TRBJ2-7
CAGEEVFHEQYF
TGTGCCGGAGAAGAGGTATTTCACGAGCAGTACTTC
>NA|TRBV18|TRBD1|TRBJ2-2
CASSPPGTASIRELFF
TGTGCCAGCTCACCACCCGGGACAGCATCTATACGGGAGCTGTTTTTT
>NA|TRBV29-1|TRBD1|TRBJ2-7
CSVLQGASYEQYF
TGCAGCGTCCTACAGGGGGCTTCGTACGAGCAGTACTTC
>NA|TRBV7-9|TRBD2|TRBJ2-3
CASSSSGVGTDTQYF
TGTGCCAGCAGTTCCAGCGGGGTCGGGACAGATACGCAGTATTTT
>NA|TRBV6-5|TRBD1|TRBJ1-6
CASSYSGQGTNSPLHF
TGTGCCAGCAGTTACTCGGGACAGGGAACAAATTCACCCCTCCACTTT
>NA|TRBV7-8|NA|TRBJ2-7
CASSAGHLSSYEQYF
TGTGCCAGCAGCGCGGGTCATCTGAGCTCCTACGAGCAGTACTTC
>NA|TRBV7-2|NA|TRBJ1-6
CASSLFLGFGSPLHF
TGTGCCAGCAGCTTATTTTTAGGATTCGGCTCACCCCTCCACTTT
>once|TRBV2|NA|TRBJ1-1
CASRNHRKAFF
TGTGCCAGCAGAAACCACAGAAAAGCTTTCTTT
>NA|TRBV6-1|NA|TRBJ1-5
CASRRSHNQPQHF
TGTGCCAGCAGACGATCCCACAATCAGCCCCAGCATTTT
>NA|TRBV11-2|NA|TRBJ1-2
CASSLVRGGTQGVNYGYTF
TGTGCCAGCAGCTTAGTTAGGGGGGGAACACAGGGCGTTAACTATGGCTACACCTTC
>NA|TRBV4-1|TRBD1|TRBJ1-6
CASSRRPGQGTNSPLHF
TGCGCCAGCAGCCGGAGACCGGGACAGGGAACAAATTCACCCCTCCACTTT
>NA|TRBV5-1|TRBD1|TRBJ2-7
CASSRTGERYEQYF
TGCGCCAGCAGCAGGACAGGGGAACGCTACGAGCAGTACTTC
>NA|TRBV7-2|NA|TRBJ2-2
CASSLGRTTGELFF
TGTGCCAGCAGCTTAGGGAGGACAACCGGGGAGCTGTTTTTT
>NA|TRBV28|NA|TRBJ2-1
CASSLYKRPPNEQFF
TGTGCCAGCAGTTTATACAAACGGCCTCCCAATGAGCAGTTCTTC
>NA|TRBV25-1|NA|TRBJ2-3
CASAPRGSTDTQYF
TGTGCCAGCGCCCCCAGAGGGAGCACAGATACGCAGTATTTT
>once|TRBV6-4|NA|TRBJ2-2
CASRATEGDTGELFF
TGTGCCAGCCGAGCGACAGAAGGGGACACCGGGGAGCTGTTTTTT
>once|TRBV7-2|TRBD1|TRBJ1-6
CASSQQGLNSPLHF
TGTGCCAGCAGCCAACAGGGGTTGAATTCACCCCTCCACTTT
>NA|TRBV19|TRBD2|TRBJ2-3
CASSIRSGGAPADTQYF
TGTGCCAGTAGTATCCGGAGCGGGGGGGCCCCCGCAGATACGCAGTATTTT
>NA|TRBV5-1|NA|TRBJ2-7
CASSLDFFREQYF
TGCGCCAGCAGCTTGGACTTTTTCCGGGAGCAGTACTTC
>NA|TRBV6-4|TRBD1|TRBJ2-7
CASSSLFGQGAGEQYF
TGTGCCAGCAGTTCTCTTTTTGGACAGGGGGCGGGGGAGCAGTACTTC
>NA|TRBV2|NA|TRBJ2-7
CASSERPPRYPVAYEQYF
TGTGCCAGCAGTGAAAGGCCCCCCAGGTACCCGGTGGCCTACGAGCAGTACTTC
>NA|TRBV7-9|NA|TRBJ2-5
CASSSRVGYQETQYF
TGTGCCAGCAGCTCCCGCGTGGGGTACCAAGAGACCCAGTACTTC
>NA|TRBV6-1|NA|TRBJ1-6
CASSGPGRNNSPLHF
TGTGCCAGCAGTGGACCAGGTCGTAATAATTCACCCCTCCACTTT
>NA|TRBV5-1|NA|TRBJ1-3
CASSPGRAGNYGNTIYF
TGCGCCAGCAGCCCCGGAAGGGCAGGAAACTATGGAAACACCATATATTTT
>NA|TRBV4-3|NA|TRBJ1-3
CASSKDGFTLSGNTIYF
TGCGCCAGCAGCAAGGACGGGTTCACCCTCTCTGGAAACACCATATATTTT
>NA|TRBV15|NA|TRBJ2-7
CATSRDFEEQYF
TGTGCCACCAGCAGAGATTTTGAAGAGCAGTACTTC
>few|TRBV5-6|TRBD2|TRBJ2-1
CASSLYSGGNSNEQFF
TGTGCCAGCAGCTTATATAGCGGGGGGAATTCGAATGAGCAGTTCTTC
>NA|TRBV5-8|NA|TRBJ2-5
CASSILRVSWQETQYF
TGTGCCAGCAGCATACTCAGGGTATCGTGGCAAGAGACCCAGTACTTC
>NA|TRBV28|NA|TRBJ2-7
CASSSPGLLSYEQYF
TGTGCCAGCAGTTCCCCCGGACTGCTCTCCTACGAGCAGTACTTC
>NA|TRBV19|NA|TRBJ1-3
CASHRGIGSGNTIYF
TGTGCCAGTCATCGGGGGATCGGCTCTGGAAACACCATATATTTT
>NA|TRBV11-3|NA|TRBJ2-2
CASSSPAGTATGELFF
TGTGCCAGCAGCTCTCCCGCCGGGACGGCCACCGGGGAGCTGTTTTTT